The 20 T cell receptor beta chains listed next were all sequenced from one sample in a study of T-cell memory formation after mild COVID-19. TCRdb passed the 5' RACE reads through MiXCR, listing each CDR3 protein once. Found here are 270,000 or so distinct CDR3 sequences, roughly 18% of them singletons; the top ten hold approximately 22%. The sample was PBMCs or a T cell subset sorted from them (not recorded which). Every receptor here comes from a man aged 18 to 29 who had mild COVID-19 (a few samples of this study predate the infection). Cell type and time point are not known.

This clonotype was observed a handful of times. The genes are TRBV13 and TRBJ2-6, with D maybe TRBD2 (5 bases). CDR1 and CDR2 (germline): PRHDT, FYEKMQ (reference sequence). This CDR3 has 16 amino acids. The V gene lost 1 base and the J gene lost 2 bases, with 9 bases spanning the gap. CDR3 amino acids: CASSLVGRTGANVLTF. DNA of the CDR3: TGTGCCAGCAGCTTAGTGGGGAGAACTGGGGCCAACGTCCTGACTTTC. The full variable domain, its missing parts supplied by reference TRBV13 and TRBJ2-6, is AAGVIQSPRHLIKEKRETATLKCYPIPRHDTVYWYQQGPGQDPQFLISFYEKMQSDKGSIPDRFSAQQFSDYHSELNMSSLELGDSALYFCASSLVGRTGANVLTFGAGSRLTVL.

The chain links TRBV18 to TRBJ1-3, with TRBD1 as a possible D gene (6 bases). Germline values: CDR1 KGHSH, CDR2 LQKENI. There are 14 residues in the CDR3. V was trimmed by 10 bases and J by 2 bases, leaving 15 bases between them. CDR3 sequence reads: CATLGGLAGNTIYF. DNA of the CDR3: TGTGCCACGCTCGGGGGCCTCGCTGGAAACACCATATATTTT.

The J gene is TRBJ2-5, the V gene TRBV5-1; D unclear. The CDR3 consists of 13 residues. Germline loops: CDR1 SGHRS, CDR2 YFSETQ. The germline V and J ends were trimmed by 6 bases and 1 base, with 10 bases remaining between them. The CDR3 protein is CASTRTSQETQYF. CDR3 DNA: TGCGCCAGCACCCGGACGTCCCAAGAGACCCAGTACTTC.

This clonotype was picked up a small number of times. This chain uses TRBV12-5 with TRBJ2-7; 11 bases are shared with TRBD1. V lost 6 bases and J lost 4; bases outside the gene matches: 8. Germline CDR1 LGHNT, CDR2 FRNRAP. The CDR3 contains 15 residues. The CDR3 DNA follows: TGTGCTAGTGGCTACGAAAGGGACAGGGGGTACGAGCAGTACTTC. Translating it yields CASGYERDRGYEQYF.

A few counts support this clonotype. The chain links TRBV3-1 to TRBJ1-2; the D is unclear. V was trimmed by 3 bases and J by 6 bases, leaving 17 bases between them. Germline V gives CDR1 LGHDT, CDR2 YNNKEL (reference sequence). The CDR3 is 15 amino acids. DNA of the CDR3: TGTGCCAGCAGCCAGCCTATTGGGGTGAGGGATGGCTACACCTTC. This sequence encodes CASSQPIGVRDGYTF.

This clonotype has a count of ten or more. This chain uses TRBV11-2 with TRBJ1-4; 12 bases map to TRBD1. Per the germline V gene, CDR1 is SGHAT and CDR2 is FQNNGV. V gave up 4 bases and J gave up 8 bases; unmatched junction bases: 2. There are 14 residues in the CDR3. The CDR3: CASSWGQGAEKLFF. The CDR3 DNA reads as TGTGCCAGCAGCTGGGGACAGGGGGCGGAAAAACTGTTTTTT.

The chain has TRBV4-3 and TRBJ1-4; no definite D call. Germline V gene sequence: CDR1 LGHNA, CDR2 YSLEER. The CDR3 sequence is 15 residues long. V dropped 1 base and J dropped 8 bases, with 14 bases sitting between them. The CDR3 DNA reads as TGCGCCAGCAGCCAAGGAGCGGCAGGCTGGGAAAAACTGTTTTTT. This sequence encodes CASSQGAAGWEKLFF.

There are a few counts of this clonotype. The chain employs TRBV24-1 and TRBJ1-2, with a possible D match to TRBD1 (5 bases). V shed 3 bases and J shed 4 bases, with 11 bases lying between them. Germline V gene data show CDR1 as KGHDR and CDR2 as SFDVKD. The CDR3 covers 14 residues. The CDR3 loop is CATSDHRTGYGYTF. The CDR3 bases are TGTGCCACCAGTGATCACAGGACGGGCTATGGCTACACCTTC.

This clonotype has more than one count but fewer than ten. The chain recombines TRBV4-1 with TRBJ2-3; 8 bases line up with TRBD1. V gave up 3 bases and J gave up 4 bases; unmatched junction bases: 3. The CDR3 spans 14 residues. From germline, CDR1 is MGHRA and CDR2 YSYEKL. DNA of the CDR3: TGCGCCAGCAGCCATGAGACAGGGGCAGATACGCAGTATTTT. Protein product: CASSHETGADTQYF.

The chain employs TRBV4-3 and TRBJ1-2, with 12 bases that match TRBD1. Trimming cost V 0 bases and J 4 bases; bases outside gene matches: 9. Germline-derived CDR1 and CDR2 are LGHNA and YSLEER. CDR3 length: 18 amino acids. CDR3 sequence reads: CASSQEAGTGGYGYGYTF. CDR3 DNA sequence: TGCGCCAGCAGCCAAGAGGCCGGGACAGGGGGCTATGGCTATGGCTACACCTTC.

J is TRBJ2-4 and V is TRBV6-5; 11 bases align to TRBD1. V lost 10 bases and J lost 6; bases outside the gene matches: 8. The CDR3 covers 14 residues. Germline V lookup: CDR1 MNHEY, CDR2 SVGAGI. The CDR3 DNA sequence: TGTGCCACCCGTGCGGACAGGGGGCTAAACATTCAGTACTTC. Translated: CATRADRGLNIQYF.

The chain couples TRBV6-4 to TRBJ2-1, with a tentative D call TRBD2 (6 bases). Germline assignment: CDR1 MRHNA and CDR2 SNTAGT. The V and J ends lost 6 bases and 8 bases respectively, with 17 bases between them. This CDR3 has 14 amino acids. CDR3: CASRGEGGADEQFF. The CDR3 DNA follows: TGTGCCAGCAGGGGGGAAGGCGGGGCGGATGAGCAGTTCTTC.

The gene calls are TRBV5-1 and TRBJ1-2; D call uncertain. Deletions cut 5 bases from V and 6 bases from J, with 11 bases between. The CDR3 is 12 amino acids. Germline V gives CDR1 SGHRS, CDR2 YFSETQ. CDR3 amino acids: CASRSEGNGYTF. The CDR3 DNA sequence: TGCGCCAGCAGGTCAGAGGGTAATGGCTACACCTTC. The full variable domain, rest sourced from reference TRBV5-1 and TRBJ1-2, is KAGVTQTPRYLIKTRGQQVTLSCSPISGHRSVSWYQQTPGQGLQFLFEYFSETQRNKGNFPGRFSGRQFSNSRSEMNVSTLELGDSALYLCASRSEGNGYTFGSGTRLTVV.

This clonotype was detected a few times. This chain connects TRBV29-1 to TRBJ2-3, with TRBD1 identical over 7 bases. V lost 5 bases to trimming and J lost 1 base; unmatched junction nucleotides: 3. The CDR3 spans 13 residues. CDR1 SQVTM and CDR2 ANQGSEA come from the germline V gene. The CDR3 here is CSVPGTGTDTQYF. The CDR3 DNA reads TGCAGCGTTCCCGGGACAGGCACAGATACGCAGTATTTT.

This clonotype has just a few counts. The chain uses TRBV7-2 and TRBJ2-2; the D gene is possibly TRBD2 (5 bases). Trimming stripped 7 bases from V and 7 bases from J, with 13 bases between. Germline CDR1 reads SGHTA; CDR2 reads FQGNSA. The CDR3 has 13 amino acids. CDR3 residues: CASKTAGGGELFF. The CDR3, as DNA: TGTGCCAGCAAAACAGCAGGAGGCGGGGAGCTGTTTTTT.

The CDR3 loop is CASSRTGTDEQYV. As DNA, the CDR3 is TGTGCCAGCAGTCGCACAGGGACCGACGAGCAGTACGTC. The rearrangement joins TRBV12-3 or TRBV12-4 to TRBJ2-7; TRBD1 is a possible D gene (6 bases). Trimming shortened V by 5 bases and J by 5 bases, and 13 bases separated the two germline ends. The CDR3 has 13 amino acids.

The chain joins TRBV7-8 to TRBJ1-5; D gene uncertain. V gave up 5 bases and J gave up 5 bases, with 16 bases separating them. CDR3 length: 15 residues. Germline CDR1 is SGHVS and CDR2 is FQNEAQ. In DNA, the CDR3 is TGTGCCAGCAGCGGCGGTCACCCCCGGGATCAGCCCCAGCATTTT. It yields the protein CASSGGHPRDQPQHF.

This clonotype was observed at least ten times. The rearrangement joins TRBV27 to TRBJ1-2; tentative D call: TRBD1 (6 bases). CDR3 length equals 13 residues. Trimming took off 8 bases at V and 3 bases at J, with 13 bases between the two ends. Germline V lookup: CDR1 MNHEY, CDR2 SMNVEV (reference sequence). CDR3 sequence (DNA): TGTGCCAGCGGTCCCACAGGGTACTATGGCTACACCTTC. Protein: CASGPTGYYGYTF.

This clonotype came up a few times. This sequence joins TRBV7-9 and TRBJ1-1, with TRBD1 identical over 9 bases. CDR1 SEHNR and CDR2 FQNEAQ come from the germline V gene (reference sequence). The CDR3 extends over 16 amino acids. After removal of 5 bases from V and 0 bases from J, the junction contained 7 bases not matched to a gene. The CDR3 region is CASSPQGALMNTEAFF. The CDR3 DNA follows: TGTGCCAGCAGCCCACAGGGGGCCCTAATGAACACTGAAGCTTTCTTT.

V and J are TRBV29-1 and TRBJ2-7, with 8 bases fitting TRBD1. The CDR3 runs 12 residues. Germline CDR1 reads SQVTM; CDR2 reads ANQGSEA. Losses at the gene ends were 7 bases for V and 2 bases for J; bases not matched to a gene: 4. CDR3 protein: CSARDRPYEQYF. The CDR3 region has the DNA TGCAGCGCGAGGGACAGGCCCTACGAGCAGTACTTC.